This record concerns one TCR beta chain sequence. Profiled with immunoSEQ multiplex PCR; TCRdb holds only in-frame clones, not every one. This table has 200,000 to 250,000 clones, around 88% appearing once. This sample was taken from a study of blood T cell repertoires in COVID-19. V was clipped by 8 bases and J by 3 bases, with 10 bases between them. This CDR3 spans 12 amino acids. This receptor was taken from a man older than 75 with acute or convalescent COVID-19. Material for sequencing was peripheral blood. This chain connects TRBV12-3 or TRBV12-4 to TRBJ1-2; TRBD1 is a possible D gene (5 bases). CDR3 sequence: CASQGIDYGYTF. Written as DNA, the CDR3 is TGTGCCAGCCAGGGTATCGACTATGGCTACACCTTC.